This T cell receptor (beta chain) comes out of a study of blood T cell repertoires in COVID-19. On the study more broadly: T cells, B-cell-depleted T cells, or PBMCs provided the cDNA or gDNA that served as material.

Authors' analysis steps: Estimation of nucleated cell counts was performed using reference gene primer amplification. Sequencing used immunoSEQ multiplex PCR; TCRdb keeps in-frame clones, though not all of them. V, J and clone size reflect that table, while D and trimming were determined from the DNA. Altogether approximately 300,000 clones are present, 85% being singletons, with the ten largest covering about 1.9%. Individuals aged about 18 to 90 years were recruited from about two dozen US areas. Self-reported history from a screening survey and questionnaire set each donor's cohort. In this sample, this clone turned up a few times. Source material: PBMCs or T cells enriched from blood (not recorded which). This receptor was identified in a woman aged 25 to 39 who had been exposed to COVID-19.

CDR3 sequence (DNA): TGTGCCAGCAGTTTAGTTCCGAGGACTGAAGCTTTCTTT. It is translated as CASSLVPRTEAFF. The genes are TRBV27 and TRBJ1-1; D is ambiguous. In germline, CDR1 is MNHEY, CDR2 SMNVEV (reference sequence). The CDR3 extends over 13 amino acids. V dropped 2 bases and J dropped 5 bases, with 9 bases sitting between them.